The sequence of this T cell receptor beta chain was determined in a study of T-cell memory formation after mild COVID-19. The CDR3 is made up of 15 amino acids. Germline CDR1 DFQATT, CDR2 SNEGSKA (reference sequence). V was shortened by 5 bases and J by 3 bases, with 17 bases between the two germline ends. TCRdb analysed the 5' RACE reads with MiXCR anew, one entry per CDR3 protein. This sample has under 600,000 distinct CDR3 sequences; approximately 21% occur once, and the top ten carry 8.4%. This chain uses TRBV20-1 with TRBJ1-5, with a tentative D call TRBD1 (5 bases). Sample: PBMCs or a T cell subset sorted from them (not recorded which). The source of this sequence is an adult woman who had mild COVID-19 (a few samples of this study predate the infection). Cell type and time point are not known. The CDR3 bases are TGCAGTGCTTCCGAAATCGACAGTATCAATCAGCCCCAGCATTTT. Protein product: CSASEIDSINQPQHF.